This TCR beta chain was captured in a study of tissue T cells after allogeneic stem cell transplantation. Study background: Tissue samples with histologically apparent lymphocytes on H&E review were prioritized for sequencing. General observations from the study: Limitations included a small, clinically heterogeneous cohort and limited sampling depth.

With 6 bases removed from V and 5 bases from J, the gap between germline ends came to 14 bases. Germline V CDR1 and CDR2: WNHNN, SYGVQD (reference sequence). This CDR3 comprises 13 residues. On this clone: Its antigen is not identified.

Sequencing was performed with immunoSEQ multiplex PCR; in TCRdb, only in-frame clones are kept and a portion is missing. The table lists around 9,100 clones, roughly 50% of them singletons. The source of this sequence is a female donor at least 60 years old with lung cancer. Material: tissue from the jejunum, obtained at autopsy. The chain has TRBV10-1 and TRBJ2-7; D gene uncertain. The CDR3 sequence: CASSRDIRNEQYF. CDR3 nucleotides: TGCGCCAGCAGCAGAGACATCAGGAACGAGCAGTACTTC.